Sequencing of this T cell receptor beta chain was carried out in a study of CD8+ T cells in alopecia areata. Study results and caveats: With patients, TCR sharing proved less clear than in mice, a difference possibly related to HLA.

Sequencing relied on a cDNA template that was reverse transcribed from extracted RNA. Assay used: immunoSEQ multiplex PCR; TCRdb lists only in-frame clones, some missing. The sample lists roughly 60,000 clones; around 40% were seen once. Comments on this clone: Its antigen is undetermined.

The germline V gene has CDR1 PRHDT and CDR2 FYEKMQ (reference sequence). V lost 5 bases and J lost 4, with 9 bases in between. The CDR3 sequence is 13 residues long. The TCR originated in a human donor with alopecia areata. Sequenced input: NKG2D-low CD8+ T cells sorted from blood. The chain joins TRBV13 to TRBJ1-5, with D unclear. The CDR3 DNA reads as TGTGCCAGCAGCGTGGGATGGAATCAGCCCCAGCATTTT. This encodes CASSVGWNQPQHF.